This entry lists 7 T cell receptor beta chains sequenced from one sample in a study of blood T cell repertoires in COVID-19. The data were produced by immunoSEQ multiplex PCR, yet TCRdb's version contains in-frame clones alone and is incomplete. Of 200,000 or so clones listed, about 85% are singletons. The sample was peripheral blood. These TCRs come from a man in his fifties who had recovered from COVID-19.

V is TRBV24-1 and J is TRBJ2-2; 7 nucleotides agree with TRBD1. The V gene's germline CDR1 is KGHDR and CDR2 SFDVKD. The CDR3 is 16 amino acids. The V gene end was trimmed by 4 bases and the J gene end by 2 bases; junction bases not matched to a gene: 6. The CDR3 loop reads CATSDVDRANTGELFF. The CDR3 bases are TGTGCCACCAGTGACGTTGACAGGGCCAACACCGGGGAGCTGTTTTTT.

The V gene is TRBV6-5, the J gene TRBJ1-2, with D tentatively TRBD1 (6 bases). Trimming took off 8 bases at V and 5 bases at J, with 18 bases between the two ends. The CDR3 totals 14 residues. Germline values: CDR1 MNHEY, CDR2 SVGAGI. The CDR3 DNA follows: TGTGCCAGCGCAATGGACAGTCTGGGTTATGGCTACACCTTC. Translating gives CASAMDSLGYGYTF.

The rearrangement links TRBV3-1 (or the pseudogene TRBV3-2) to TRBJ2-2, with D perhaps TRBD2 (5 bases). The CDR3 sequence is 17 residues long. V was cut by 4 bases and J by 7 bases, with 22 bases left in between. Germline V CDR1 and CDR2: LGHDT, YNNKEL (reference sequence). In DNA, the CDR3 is TGTGCCAGCAGCCCCCGAGGGAGCACCTCTTCCAGCGGGGAGCTGTTTTTT. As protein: CASSPRGSTSSSGELFF.

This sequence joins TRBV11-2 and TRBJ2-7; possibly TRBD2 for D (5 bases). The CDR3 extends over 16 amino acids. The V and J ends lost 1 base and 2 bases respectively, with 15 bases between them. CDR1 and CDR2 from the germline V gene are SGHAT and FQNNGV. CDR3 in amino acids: CASSLGMSSSPYEQYF. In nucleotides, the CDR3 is TGTGCCAGCAGCTTAGGGATGTCTAGCTCGCCCTACGAGCAGTACTTC.

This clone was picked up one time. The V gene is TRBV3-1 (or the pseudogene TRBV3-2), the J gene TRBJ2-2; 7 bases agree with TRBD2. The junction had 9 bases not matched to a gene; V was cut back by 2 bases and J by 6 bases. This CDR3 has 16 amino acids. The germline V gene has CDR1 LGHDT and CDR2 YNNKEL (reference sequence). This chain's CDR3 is CASSQLGGSGAGELFF. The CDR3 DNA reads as TGTGCCAGCAGCCAACTTGGCGGGAGCGGTGCCGGGGAGCTGTTTTTT.

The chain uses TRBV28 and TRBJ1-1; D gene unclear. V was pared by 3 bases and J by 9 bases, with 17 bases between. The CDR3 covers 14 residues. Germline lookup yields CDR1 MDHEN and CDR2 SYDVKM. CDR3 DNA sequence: TGTGCCAGCAGTTTGCTAGGCCAGCCCACAAAAGCTTTCTTT. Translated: CASSLLGQPTKAFF.

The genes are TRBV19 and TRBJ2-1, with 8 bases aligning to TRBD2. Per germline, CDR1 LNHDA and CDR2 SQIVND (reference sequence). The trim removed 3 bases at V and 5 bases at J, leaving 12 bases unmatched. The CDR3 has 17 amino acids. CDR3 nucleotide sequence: TGTGCCAGTAGTATCGGCTGGGGCGGGAGGTGGGACAATGAGCAGTTCTTC. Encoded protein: CASSIGWGGRWDNEQFF.